This is a list of T cell receptor beta chains from one sample in a study of blood T cell repertoires in COVID-19. The table came from immunoSEQ multiplex PCR; TCRdb's copy has only in-frame clones and leaves some out. The table shows about 440,000 clones, with about 91% occurring only once. Sequenced sample: peripheral blood. These TCRs come from a woman aged 45-60 years with COVID-19, enrolled during active disease. CDR3s include the opening cysteine and the closing phenylalanine or tryptophan.

j_gene,v_gene,CDR3aa
TRBJ2-3,TRBV29-1,CSAPGGGAQGDTQYF
TRBJ2-7,TRBV11-2,CASSLGSGSSYEQYF
TRBJ1-1,TRBV27,CASSRSRLNTEAFF
TRBJ2-5,TRBV4-1,CASSPSGLGRAGYQETQYF
TRBJ1-5,TRBV5-4,CASSLQGNQPQHF
TRBJ2-7,TRBV2,CASRQGGVGAGEQYF
TRBJ1-4,TRBV4-1,CASSQSTGQGEKLFF
TRBJ1-1,TRBV6-5,CASRTGQERTEAFF
TRBJ2-7,TRBV7-9,CASSSGTVYEQYF
TRBJ2-7,TRBV12-5,CASAPQGANGEQYF
TRBJ2-5,TRBV6-5,CASRGQGAKTQYF
TRBJ1-2,TRBV2,CASRSSGIYYGYTF
TRBJ1-3,TRBV11-2,CASSSRTGGTGNTIYF
TRBJ2-3,TRBV11-2,CASSPRGAGGTDTQYF
TRBJ2-1,TRBV5-1,CASSFGGGATYNEQFF
TRBJ2-7,TRBV3-1/TRBV3-2,CASRDKNYEQYF
TRBJ1-5,TRBV6-6,CASSYFRTGWVEPQHF
TRBJ2-2,TRBV29-1,CSAHAYTGELFF
TRBJ2-7,TRBV18,CASSSRSGDEQYF
TRBJ2-1,TRBV24-1,CATSDLYYEQFF
TRBJ2-1,TRBV9,CASSADSLNEQFF
TRBJ2-1,TRBV7-8,CASSIQGAGNNEQFF
TRBJ1-2,TRBV27,CASRVGEAGGYGYTF
TRBJ1-6,TRBV2,CASRQRESGSPLHF
TRBJ1-5,TRBV15,CATTPGDSQPQHF
TRBJ2-7,TRBV10-2,CASTRKEAYEQYF
TRBJ1-1,TRBV4-1,CASSQVTGAFEAFF
TRBJ1-4,TRBV30,CAWIGRTASSNEKLFF
TRBJ2-1,TRBV19,CASRSAGAAYNEQFF
TRBJ2-7,TRBV28,CASSPAGRGEQYF
TRBJ1-6,TRBV6-1,CASSESGWGHDNSPLHF
TRBJ1-5,TRBV29-1,CSVRTGVNQPQHF
TRBJ1-1,TRBV2,CASKRTLNTEAFF
TRBJ1-2,TRBV6-1,CASSEMGTTNYGYTF
TRBJ2-7,TRBV11-2,CASSFAGGPYEQYF
TRBJ1-2,TRBV7-3,CASSPGLYYGYTF
TRBJ1-6,TRBV2,CASSDGTSSYNSPLHF
TRBJ2-3,TRBV18,CASSPPNRGGTDTQYF
TRBJ1-1,TRBV5-1,CASSLEEVTEAFF
TRBJ1-2,TRBV10-3,CAISEKQEYGYTF
TRBJ1-5,TRBV18,CASSFTGDNQPQHF